What follows is one TCR beta chain and its context. These data belong to a study of shared clonotypes between healthy human individuals. It was at deep level that the assay was run. This table comes from immunoSEQ multiplex PCR, and its TCRdb copy is limited to in-frame clones, with some not included. The sample shows fewer than 1.6 million clones, approximately 98.5% of them seen only once. CDR1 is MNHEY and CDR2 is SVGAGI in the germline V gene. The germline V and J ends were trimmed by 4 bases and 0 bases, with 12 bases remaining between them. The CDR3 totals 15 residues. V and J are TRBV6-5 and TRBJ1-1, with D maybe TRBD1 (6 bases). The specimen sequenced was naive CD4+ T cells sorted from blood. This sample's subset: CD45RA+ positively selected. This TCR was recovered from a man aged 30 to 45 in good health. The CDR3 loop is CASSSPGALNTEAFF. CDR3 in DNA: TGTGCCAGCAGTTCCCCGGGGGCGTTGAACACTGAAGCTTTCTTT.